This is a list of T cell receptor beta chains from one sample in a study of shared clonotypes between healthy human individuals. Sequencing was performed with immunoSEQ multiplex PCR; in TCRdb, only in-frame clones are kept and a portion is missing. The sample has about 2 million clones; 85% to 95% are singletons. Sequencing was performed on naive CD4+ T cells sorted from blood. Every receptor here comes from a man aged 18 to 30 in good health. The CDR3 runs from the conserved cysteine through the conserved F or W. The D gene is left open where the match is weak. Some rows mark clone size as missing; the rest say once, few, many or name a class of expanded clone.

V gene: TRBV11-2
clone size: .
D gene: .
J gene: TRBJ1-5
CDR3 DNA: TGTGCCAGCAGCTTAGCGGACGGACTACAGCCCCAGCATTTT
CDR3 protein: CASSLADGLQPQHF

V gene: TRBV7-9
clone size: once
D gene: .
J gene: TRBJ1-4
CDR3 DNA: TGTGCCAGCAGCTTGGGGCATGTCGGCGAAAAACTGTTTTTT
CDR3 protein: CASSLGHVGEKLFF

V gene: TRBV6-1
clone size: .
D gene: .
J gene: TRBJ1-6
CDR3 DNA: TGTGCCAGCAGTGCCAAGGTGGGTTCACCCCTCCACTTT
CDR3 protein: CASSAKVGSPLHF

V gene: TRBV4-1
clone size: .
D gene: .
J gene: TRBJ1-2
CDR3 DNA: TGCGCCAGCAGCCAAGGCCATCAAGGGTCCGTTTGGGGCTACACCTTC
CDR3 protein: CASSQGHQGSVWGYTF

V gene: TRBV19
clone size: once
D gene: .
J gene: TRBJ1-1
CDR3 DNA: TGTGCCAGTAGTATAGCTGGAGGGACTGAAGCTTTCTTT
CDR3 protein: CASSIAGGTEAFF

V gene: TRBV30
clone size: once
D gene: TRBD1
J gene: TRBJ1-1
CDR3 DNA: TGTGCCTGGAGGCAAGGGGGCGCGGGAGCTTTCTTT
CDR3 protein: CAWRQGGAGAFF

V gene: TRBV10-1
clone size: .
D gene: .
J gene: TRBJ1-2
CDR3 DNA: TGCGCCAGCAGCCCAGGGGATACCAACTATGGCTACACCTTC
CDR3 protein: CASSPGDTNYGYTF

V gene: TRBV4-1
clone size: .
D gene: .
J gene: TRBJ2-7
CDR3 DNA: TGCGCCAGCAGCAGGGGGGGCTCCTACGAGCAGTACTTC
CDR3 protein: CASSRGGSYEQYF

V gene: TRBV7-9
clone size: .
D gene: TRBD1
J gene: TRBJ2-7
CDR3 DNA: TGTGCCAGCAGCATCGACAGGGCCGTGGAGTCCTCCTACGAGCAGTACTTC
CDR3 protein: CASSIDRAVESSYEQYF

V gene: TRBV10-1
clone size: .
D gene: .
J gene: TRBJ2-3
CDR3 DNA: TGCGCCAGCAGTGAGGGGCCATTAGATACGCAGTATTTT
CDR3 protein: CASSEGPLDTQYF

V gene: TRBV7-9
clone size: few
D gene: .
J gene: TRBJ1-6
CDR3 DNA: TGTGCCAGCAGCTTAGCGACGGGGACACAGAATTCACCCCTCCACTTT
CDR3 protein: CASSLATGTQNSPLHF

V gene: TRBV6-1
clone size: .
D gene: .
J gene: TRBJ1-1
CDR3 DNA: TGTGCCAGCAGCACAGGGATCACTGAAGCTTTCTTT
CDR3 protein: CASSTGITEAFF

V gene: TRBV16
clone size: .
D gene: .
J gene: TRBJ1-2
CDR3 DNA: TGTGCCAGCAGCCAATCGACAGTAGCTAACTATGGCTACACCTTC
CDR3 protein: CASSQSTVANYGYTF

V gene: TRBV18
clone size: .
D gene: .
J gene: TRBJ1-1
CDR3 DNA: TGTGCCAGCTCACCCCGAGAGAACACTGAAGCTTTCTTT
CDR3 protein: CASSPRENTEAFF

V gene: TRBV30
clone size: once
D gene: TRBD1
J gene: TRBJ1-2
CDR3 DNA: TGTGCCTGGAGTGCCGTAGGACAGGGAAAGGGCGGCTACACCTTC
CDR3 protein: CAWSAVGQGKGGYTF

V gene: TRBV5-6
clone size: .
D gene: TRBD2
J gene: TRBJ2-1
CDR3 DNA: TGTGCCAGCAGCCTTTTAGCGGGAGCGACCAATGAGCAGTTCTTC
CDR3 protein: CASSLLAGATNEQFF

V gene: TRBV5-4
clone size: .
D gene: .
J gene: TRBJ1-1
CDR3 DNA: TGTGCCAGCAGCTTTTTGGATACGAACACTGAAGCTTTCTTT
CDR3 protein: CASSFLDTNTEAFF

V gene: TRBV5-4
clone size: .
D gene: .
J gene: TRBJ2-5
CDR3 DNA: TGTGCCAGCAGCTTGACTGGTGGAGAGACCCAGTACTTC
CDR3 protein: CASSLTGGETQYF

V gene: TRBV4-1
clone size: once
D gene: .
J gene: TRBJ2-3
CDR3 DNA: TGCGCCAGCAGCCAAGGTGACTTTGGAGATACGCAGTATTTT
CDR3 protein: CASSQGDFGDTQYF

V gene: TRBV7-9
clone size: .
D gene: .
J gene: TRBJ1-1
CDR3 DNA: TGTGCCAGCAGCAGCCCATACACTGAAGCTTTCTTT
CDR3 protein: CASSSPYTEAFF

V gene: TRBV28
clone size: .
D gene: .
J gene: TRBJ2-7
CDR3 DNA: TGTGCCAGCATCTCTCGTTTAGGGTCGAGCCACGAGCAGTACTTC
CDR3 protein: CASISRLGSSHEQYF

V gene: TRBV19
clone size: .
D gene: .
J gene: TRBJ2-7
CDR3 DNA: TGTGCCAGTAGTATCCAGCAGGGCGGGTACGAGCAGTACTTC
CDR3 protein: CASSIQQGGYEQYF

V gene: TRBV7-9
clone size: once
D gene: .
J gene: TRBJ1-3
CDR3 DNA: TGTGCCAGCAGCTTACCCGGGAACACCATATATTTT
CDR3 protein: CASSLPGNTIYF

V gene: TRBV14
clone size: .
D gene: .
J gene: TRBJ2-4
CDR3 DNA: TGTGCCAGCAGCCAAGCTGGAGGGACGGCCAAAAACATTCAGTACTTC
CDR3 protein: CASSQAGGTAKNIQYF

V gene: TRBV11-3
clone size: .
D gene: .
J gene: TRBJ2-1
CDR3 DNA: TGTGCCAGCAGCTTAGAGGAGTCGTCTGAGCAGTTCTTC
CDR3 protein: CASSLEESSEQFF

V gene: TRBV5-1
clone size: once
D gene: TRBD1
J gene: TRBJ2-7
CDR3 DNA: TGCGCCAGCAGCTTGGGGACAGGGAATGACGAGCAGTACTTC
CDR3 protein: CASSLGTGNDEQYF

V gene: TRBV5-4
clone size: .
D gene: TRBD2
J gene: TRBJ2-1
CDR3 DNA: TGTGCCAGCAGCTTACTAGCGGGAGTCCACAATGAGCAGTTCTTC
CDR3 protein: CASSLLAGVHNEQFF

V gene: TRBV25-1
clone size: .
D gene: .
J gene: TRBJ2-4
CDR3 DNA: TGTGCCAGCAGTCCGGGTGGGATAGCCAAAAACATTCAGTACTTC
CDR3 protein: CASSPGGIAKNIQYF

V gene: TRBV5-1
clone size: .
D gene: .
J gene: TRBJ2-5
CDR3 DNA: TGCGCCAGCAGCCCGCTAACTGGGCGGGAGACCCAGTACTTC
CDR3 protein: CASSPLTGRETQYF

V gene: TRBV2
clone size: .
D gene: .
J gene: TRBJ2-7
CDR3 DNA: TGTGCCAGCAGTGATCCGGGTACCAGCTACGAGCAGTACTTC
CDR3 protein: CASSDPGTSYEQYF

V gene: TRBV28
clone size: .
D gene: TRBD1
J gene: TRBJ1-3
CDR3 DNA: TGTGCCAGCATTTCCTTAAGACAGGGGCTTCTCGCCTCTGGAAACACCATATATTTT
CDR3 protein: CASISLRQGLLASGNTIYF

V gene: TRBV27
clone size: .
D gene: TRBD2
J gene: TRBJ2-3
CDR3 DNA: TGTGCCAGCAATTTAGCGGGGGGGCGTTCAGATACGCAGTATTTT
CDR3 protein: CASNLAGGRSDTQYF

V gene: TRBV6-1
clone size: once
D gene: .
J gene: TRBJ2-7
CDR3 DNA: TGTGCCAGCAGTGAAGCCCCAACTAGCCGGGACGAGCAGTACTTC
CDR3 protein: CASSEAPTSRDEQYF

V gene: TRBV19
clone size: .
D gene: .
J gene: TRBJ1-2
CDR3 DNA: TGTGCCAGTAGCCCTCCGGAGACTCTCTATGGCTACACCTTC
CDR3 protein: CASSPPETLYGYTF

V gene: TRBV7-9
clone size: once
D gene: .
J gene: TRBJ2-1
CDR3 DNA: TGTGCCAGCAGCTTTCGAGAGAGCTCCTACAATGAGCAGTTCTTC
CDR3 protein: CASSFRESSYNEQFF

V gene: TRBV30
clone size: few
D gene: .
J gene: TRBJ1-2
CDR3 DNA: TGTGCCTGGAGTGGGGGGAGGCTCCCCTATGGCTACACCTTC
CDR3 protein: CAWSGGRLPYGYTF

V gene: TRBV7-9
clone size: .
D gene: .
J gene: TRBJ2-7
CDR3 DNA: TGTGCCAGCAGCTTATTTCCCTACGAGCAGTACTTC
CDR3 protein: CASSLFPYEQYF

V gene: TRBV6-6
clone size: .
D gene: .
J gene: TRBJ2-2
CDR3 DNA: TGTGCCAGCAGACGAATGGCCGGGGACACCGGGGAGCTGTTTTTT
CDR3 protein: CASRRMAGDTGELFF

V gene: TRBV29-1
clone size: once
D gene: .
J gene: TRBJ2-2
CDR3 DNA: TGCAGCGTGAGACGTTTAACCGGGGAGCTGTTTTTT
CDR3 protein: CSVRRLTGELFF

V gene: TRBV11-2
clone size: .
D gene: .
J gene: TRBJ2-7
CDR3 DNA: TGTGCCAGCAGCTTAGATAGTGGGGCCTACGAGCAGTACTTC
CDR3 protein: CASSLDSGAYEQYF

V gene: TRBV29-1
clone size: .
D gene: TRBD1
J gene: TRBJ1-4
CDR3 DNA: TGCAGCGTTCTCAGCGGGACAGGGTGGTTGGCGACTAATGAAAAACTGTTTTTT
CDR3 protein: CSVLSGTGWLATNEKLFF

V gene: TRBV18
clone size: .
D gene: TRBD1
J gene: TRBJ1-1
CDR3 DNA: TGTGCCAGCTCACCAGGGATCCCAGGGGGAGGGGACACTGAAGCTTTCTTT
CDR3 protein: CASSPGIPGGGDTEAFF

V gene: TRBV30
clone size: .
D gene: .
J gene: TRBJ1-5
CDR3 DNA: TGTGCCTGGAGTGGGGGCCCGGCCAATCAGCCCCAGCATTTT
CDR3 protein: CAWSGGPANQPQHF

V gene: TRBV7-2
clone size: .
D gene: TRBD2
J gene: TRBJ2-3
CDR3 DNA: TGTGCCAGCAGTACGGGACTAGCGGGAGGAGCAGATACGCAGTATTTT
CDR3 protein: CASSTGLAGGADTQYF

V gene: TRBV5-5
clone size: .
D gene: .
J gene: TRBJ2-2
CDR3 DNA: TGTGCCAGCAGCTTGCAGGGTTCCACCGGGGAGCTGTTTTTT
CDR3 protein: CASSLQGSTGELFF